The clone carrying this T cell receptor (beta chain) is a singleton in its sample. Its target is unknown. Only in-frame clones appear in the TCRdb table, and some are missing; sequencing was by immunoSEQ multiplex PCR. The profile shows 78,000 or so clones, 92% of them singletons. This specimen belongs to a study of OX40 agonist ivuxolimab in advanced cancers. The study's findings and limits: Some of the nonresponding patients also showed low levels of normalized T-cell clonal expansion.

The CDR3 consists of 13 residues. The germline CDR1 and CDR2 sequences are LNHDA and SQIVND (reference sequence). After removal of 5 bases from V and 2 bases from J, the junction contained 3 bases not matched to a gene. This sequence originates from an adult with an advanced solid tumor such as melanoma, head and neck, liver or kidney cancer. Sequenced material: CD4+ or CD8+ T cells sorted from blood, taken in a trial of the OX40 agonist ivuxolimab. This rearrangement joins TRBV19 to TRBJ2-7; 7 bases align to TRBD1. CDR3 coding DNA: TGTGCCAGTAGTGTGGGACAGCCCTACGAGCAGTACTTC. Protein product: CASSVGQPYEQYF.